This T cell receptor beta chain was profiled in a study of shared clonotypes between healthy human individuals. For the study at large: The donor pool was made up of a couple of women and three men aged 18 to 49.

Comment on this clone: What it binds is unknown. This specimen includes other DNA sequences encoding the same CDR3.

V shed 4 bases and J shed 1 base, with 7 bases lying between them. The CDR3 has 14 residues. CDR1 and CDR2 from the germline V gene are MGHRA and YSYEKL. Regarding the study as a whole: It was the non-shared clonotypes that had lower generation probabilities than clonotypes shared by all four donors. Estimated richness values were generally larger in naive subsets than in memory subsets.

As defined, naive CD8 cells were CD45RO-negative and positively selected for CCR7, with terminally differentiated effector memory CD45RA+ cells excluded. This table comes from immunoSEQ multiplex PCR, and its TCRdb copy is limited to in-frame clones, with some not included. The sample has about 2.1 million clones; roughly 93% are singletons. The chain joins TRBV4-1 to TRBJ2-2; D unresolved. The receptor comes from a man aged 18 to 30 in good health. Some clones in this sample may be carry-over from other donors' samples. Sequences were obtained from naive CD8+ T cells from PBMCs. DNA of the CDR3: TGCGCCAGCAGCCCCGGGCAGAACACCGGGGAGCTGTTTTTT. Protein sequence: CASSPGQNTGELFF.